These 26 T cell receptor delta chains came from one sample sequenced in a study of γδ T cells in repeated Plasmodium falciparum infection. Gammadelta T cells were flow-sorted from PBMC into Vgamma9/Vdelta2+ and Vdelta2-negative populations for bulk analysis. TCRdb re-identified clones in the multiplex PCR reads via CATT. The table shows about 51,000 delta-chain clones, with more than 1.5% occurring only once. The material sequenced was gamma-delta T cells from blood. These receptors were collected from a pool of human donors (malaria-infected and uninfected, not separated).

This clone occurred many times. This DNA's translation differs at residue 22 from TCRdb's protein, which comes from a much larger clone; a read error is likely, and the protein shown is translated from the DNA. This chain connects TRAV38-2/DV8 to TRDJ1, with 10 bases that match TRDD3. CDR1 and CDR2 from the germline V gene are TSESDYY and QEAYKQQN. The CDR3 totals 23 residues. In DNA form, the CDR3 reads TGTGCTTATCTGCCCCGAATCGGTGGACCCTTGTACTGGGGGATCCTCAGGACCGATAAACTCACCTTT. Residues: CAYLPRIGGPLYWGILRTDKLTF.

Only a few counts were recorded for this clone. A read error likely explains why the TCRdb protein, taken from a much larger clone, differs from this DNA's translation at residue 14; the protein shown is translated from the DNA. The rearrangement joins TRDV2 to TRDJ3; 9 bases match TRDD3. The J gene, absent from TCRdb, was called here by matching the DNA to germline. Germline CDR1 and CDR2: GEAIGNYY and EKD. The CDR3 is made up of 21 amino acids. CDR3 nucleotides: TGTGCCTGTGACACGGCGAGTACTGGGGGACTAAGCTCCTGTGACACCCGACAGATGTTTTTC. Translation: CACDTASTGGLSSCDTRQMFF.

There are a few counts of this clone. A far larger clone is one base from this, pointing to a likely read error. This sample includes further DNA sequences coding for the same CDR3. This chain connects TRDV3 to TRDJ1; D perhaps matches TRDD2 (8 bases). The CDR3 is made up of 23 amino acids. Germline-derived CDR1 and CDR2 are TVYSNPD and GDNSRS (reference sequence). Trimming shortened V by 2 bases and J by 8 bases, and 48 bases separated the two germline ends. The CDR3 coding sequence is TGTGCCTTTCTTACCCCTGGGCTGACCAACTTCCTACTGAGTACTGGGGTGACCTCCAAACTCATCTTT. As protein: CAFLTPGLTNFLLSTGVTSKLIF.

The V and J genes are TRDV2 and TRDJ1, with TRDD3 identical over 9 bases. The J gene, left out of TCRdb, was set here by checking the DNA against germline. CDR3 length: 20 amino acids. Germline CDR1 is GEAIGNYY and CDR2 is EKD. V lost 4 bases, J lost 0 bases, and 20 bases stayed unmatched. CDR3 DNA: TGTGCCTGTGAAGACTTGCTGGGGGATTCGCTAGACCGACACACCGATAAACTCATCTTT. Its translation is CACEDLLGDSLDRHTDKLIF.

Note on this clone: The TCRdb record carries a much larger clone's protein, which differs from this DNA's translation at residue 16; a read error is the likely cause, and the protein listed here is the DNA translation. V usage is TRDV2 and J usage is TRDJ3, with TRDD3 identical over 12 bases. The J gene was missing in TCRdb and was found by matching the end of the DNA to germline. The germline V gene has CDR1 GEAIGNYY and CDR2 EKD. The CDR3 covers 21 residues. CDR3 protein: CACDADWGIPYSSWDARQMFF. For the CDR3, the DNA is TGTGCCTGTGACGCGGACTGGGGGATACCTTACAGCTCCTGGGACGCCCGACAGATGTTTTTC.

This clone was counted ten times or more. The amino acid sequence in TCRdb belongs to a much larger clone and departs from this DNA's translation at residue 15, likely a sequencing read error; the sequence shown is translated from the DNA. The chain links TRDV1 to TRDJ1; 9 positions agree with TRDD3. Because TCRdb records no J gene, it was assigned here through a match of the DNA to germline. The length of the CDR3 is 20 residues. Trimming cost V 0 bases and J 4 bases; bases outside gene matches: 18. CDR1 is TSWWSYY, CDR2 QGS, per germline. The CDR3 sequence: CALGELPPIQLTGGDDKLIF. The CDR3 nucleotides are TGTGCTCTTGGGGAACTACCTCCTATCCAACTTACTGGGGGAGACGATAAACTCATCTTT.

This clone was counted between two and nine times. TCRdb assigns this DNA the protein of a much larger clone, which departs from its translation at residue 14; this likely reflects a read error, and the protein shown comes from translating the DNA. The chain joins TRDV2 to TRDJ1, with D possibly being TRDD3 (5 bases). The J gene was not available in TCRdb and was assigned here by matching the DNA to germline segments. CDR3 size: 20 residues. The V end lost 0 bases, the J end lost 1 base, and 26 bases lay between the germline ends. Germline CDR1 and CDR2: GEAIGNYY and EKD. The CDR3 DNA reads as TGTGCCTGTGACACCCTCCAGGTGGGTACTGGTGGTCAATGCACCGATAAACTCATCTTT. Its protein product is CACDTLQVGTGGQCTDKLIF.

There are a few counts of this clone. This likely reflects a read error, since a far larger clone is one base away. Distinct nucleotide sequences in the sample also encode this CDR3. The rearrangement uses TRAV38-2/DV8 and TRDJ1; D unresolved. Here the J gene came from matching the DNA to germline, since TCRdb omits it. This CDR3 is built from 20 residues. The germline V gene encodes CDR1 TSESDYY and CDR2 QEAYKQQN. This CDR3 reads CAYRRVSPSEGPRYTDKLIF. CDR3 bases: TGTGCTTATAGGAGGGTTTCCCCCTCCGAAGGCCCTCGGTACACAGATAAACTCATCTTT.

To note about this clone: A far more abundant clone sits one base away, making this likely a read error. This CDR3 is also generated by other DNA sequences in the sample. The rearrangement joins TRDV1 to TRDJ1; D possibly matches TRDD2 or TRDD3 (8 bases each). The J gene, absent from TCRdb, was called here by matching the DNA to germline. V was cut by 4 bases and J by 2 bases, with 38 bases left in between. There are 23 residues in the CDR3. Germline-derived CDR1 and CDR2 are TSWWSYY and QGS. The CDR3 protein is CALGVPPLFLRGWGRDRTDKLIF. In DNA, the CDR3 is TGTGCTCTTGGGGTCCCTCCCCTCTTCCTACGTGGCTGGGGGAGAGACAGGACCGATAAACTCATCTTT.

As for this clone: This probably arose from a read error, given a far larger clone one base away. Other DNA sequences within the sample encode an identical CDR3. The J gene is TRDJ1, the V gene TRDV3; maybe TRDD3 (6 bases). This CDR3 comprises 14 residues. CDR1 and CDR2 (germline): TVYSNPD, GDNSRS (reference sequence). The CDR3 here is CAFRGDTYTDKLIF. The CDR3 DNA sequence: TGTGCCTTCAGGGGGGACACGTACACCGACAAACTCATCTTT.

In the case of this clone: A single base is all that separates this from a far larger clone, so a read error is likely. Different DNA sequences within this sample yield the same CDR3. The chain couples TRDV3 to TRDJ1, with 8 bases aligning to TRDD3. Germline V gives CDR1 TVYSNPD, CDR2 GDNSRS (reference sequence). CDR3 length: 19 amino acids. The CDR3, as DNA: TGTGCCTCCTTTCTTCCTCCACACGGGGATACTGGGTACACCGATAAACTTATCTTT. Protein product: CASFLPPHGDTGYTDKLIF.

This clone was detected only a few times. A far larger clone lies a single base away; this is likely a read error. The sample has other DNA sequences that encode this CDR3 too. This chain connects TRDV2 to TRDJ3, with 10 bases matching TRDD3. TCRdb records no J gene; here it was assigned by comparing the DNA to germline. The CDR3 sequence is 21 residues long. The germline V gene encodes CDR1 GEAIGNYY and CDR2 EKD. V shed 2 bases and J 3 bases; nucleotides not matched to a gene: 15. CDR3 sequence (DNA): TGTGCCTGTGACAAGTTGATGGGGGATACTAAAACGAACTGGGACACCCGACAGATGTTTTTC. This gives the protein CACDKLMGDTKTNWDTRQMFF.

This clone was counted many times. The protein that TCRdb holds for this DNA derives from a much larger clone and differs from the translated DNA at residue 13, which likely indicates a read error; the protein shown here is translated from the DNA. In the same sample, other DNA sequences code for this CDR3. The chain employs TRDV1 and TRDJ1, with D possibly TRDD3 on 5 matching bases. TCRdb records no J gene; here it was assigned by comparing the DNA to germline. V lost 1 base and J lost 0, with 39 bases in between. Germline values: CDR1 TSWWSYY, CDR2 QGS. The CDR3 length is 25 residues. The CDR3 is CALGEPYLPFRYRVGTLRYTDKLIF. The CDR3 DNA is TGTGCTCTTGGGGAACCCTATCTCCCCTTTCGATACAGGGTGGGGACCTTACGGTACACCGATAAACTCATCTTT.

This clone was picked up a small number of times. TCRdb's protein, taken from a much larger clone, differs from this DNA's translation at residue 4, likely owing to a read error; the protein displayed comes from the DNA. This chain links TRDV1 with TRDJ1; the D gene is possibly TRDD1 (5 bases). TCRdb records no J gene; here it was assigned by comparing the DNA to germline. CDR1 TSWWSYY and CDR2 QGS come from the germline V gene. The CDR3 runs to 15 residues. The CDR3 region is CALREILGYTDKLIF. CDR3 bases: TGTGCTCTTAGGGAAATCTTAGGGTACACCGATAAACTCATCTTT.

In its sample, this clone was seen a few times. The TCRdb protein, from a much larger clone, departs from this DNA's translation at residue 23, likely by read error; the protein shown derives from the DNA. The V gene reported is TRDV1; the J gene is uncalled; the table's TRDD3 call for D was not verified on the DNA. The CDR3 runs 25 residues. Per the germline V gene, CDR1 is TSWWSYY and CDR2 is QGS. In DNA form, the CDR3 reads TGTGCTCTTGGGGAACCCACCGGCCTTCCCAACTCCTGGGGGACTTATCCCTCATACACCGATAAACCCATCTTT. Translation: CALGEPTGLPNSWGTYPSYTDKPIF.

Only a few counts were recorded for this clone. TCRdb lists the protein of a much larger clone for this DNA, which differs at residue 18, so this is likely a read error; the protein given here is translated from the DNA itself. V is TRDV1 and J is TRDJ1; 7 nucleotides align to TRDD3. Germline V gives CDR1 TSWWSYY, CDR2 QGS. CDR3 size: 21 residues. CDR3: CALGITVQIAGGLNYTDRLIF. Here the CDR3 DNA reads TGTGCTCTTGGGATAACTGTCCAGATCGCTGGGGGGCTAAACTACACCGATAGACTCATCTTT.

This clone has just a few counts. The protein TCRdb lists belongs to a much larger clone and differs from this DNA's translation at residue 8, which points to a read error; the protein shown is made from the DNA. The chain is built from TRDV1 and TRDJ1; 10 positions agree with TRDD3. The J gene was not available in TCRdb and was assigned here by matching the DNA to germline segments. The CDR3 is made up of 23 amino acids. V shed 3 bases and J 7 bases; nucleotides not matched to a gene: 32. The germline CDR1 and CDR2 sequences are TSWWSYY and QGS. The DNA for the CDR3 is TGTGCTCTTGGGGACAAAGCCCAGGCATGGGGGATACTCCTCTTAGGACCTCTCCCTAAACTCATCTTT. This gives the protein CALGDKAQAWGILLLGPLPKLIF.

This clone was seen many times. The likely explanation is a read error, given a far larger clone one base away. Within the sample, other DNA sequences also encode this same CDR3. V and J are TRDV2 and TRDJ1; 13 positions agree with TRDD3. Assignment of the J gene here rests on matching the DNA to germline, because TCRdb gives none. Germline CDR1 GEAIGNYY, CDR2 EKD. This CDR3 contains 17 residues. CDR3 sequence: CACDTVTGGYAPVPLIF. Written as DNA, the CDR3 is TGCGCCTGTGACACCGTGACTGGGGGATACGCGCCCGTTCCACTCATCTTT.

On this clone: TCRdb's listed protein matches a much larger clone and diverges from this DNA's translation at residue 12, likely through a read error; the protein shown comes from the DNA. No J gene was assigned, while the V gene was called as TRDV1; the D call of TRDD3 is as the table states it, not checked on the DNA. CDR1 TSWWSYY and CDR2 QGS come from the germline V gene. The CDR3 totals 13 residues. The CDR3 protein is CALGEYVWGILTF. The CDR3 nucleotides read TGTGCTCTTGGGGAATACGTCTGGGGGATACTCACCTTT.

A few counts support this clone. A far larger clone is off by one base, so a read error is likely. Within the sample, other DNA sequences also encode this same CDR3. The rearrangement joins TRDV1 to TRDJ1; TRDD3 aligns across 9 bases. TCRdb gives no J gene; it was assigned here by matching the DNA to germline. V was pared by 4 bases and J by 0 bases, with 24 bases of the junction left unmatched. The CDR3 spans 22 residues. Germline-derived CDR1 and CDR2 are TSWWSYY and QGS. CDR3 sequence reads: CALGAPIHRVPYWGKYTDKLIF. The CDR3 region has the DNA TGTGCTCTTGGGGCTCCTATCCATCGAGTCCCGTACTGGGGGAAGTACACCGATAAACTCATCTTT.

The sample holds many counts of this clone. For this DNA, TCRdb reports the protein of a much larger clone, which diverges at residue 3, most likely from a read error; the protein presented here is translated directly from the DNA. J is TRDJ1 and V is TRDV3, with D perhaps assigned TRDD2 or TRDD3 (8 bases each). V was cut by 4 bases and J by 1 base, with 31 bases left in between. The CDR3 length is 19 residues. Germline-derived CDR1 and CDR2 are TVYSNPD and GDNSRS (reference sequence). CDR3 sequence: CAYYLPTGIPRACTDKLIF. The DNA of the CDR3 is TGTGCCTACTATCTTCCTACGGGGATACCCCGAGCCTGCACCGATAAACTCATCTTT.

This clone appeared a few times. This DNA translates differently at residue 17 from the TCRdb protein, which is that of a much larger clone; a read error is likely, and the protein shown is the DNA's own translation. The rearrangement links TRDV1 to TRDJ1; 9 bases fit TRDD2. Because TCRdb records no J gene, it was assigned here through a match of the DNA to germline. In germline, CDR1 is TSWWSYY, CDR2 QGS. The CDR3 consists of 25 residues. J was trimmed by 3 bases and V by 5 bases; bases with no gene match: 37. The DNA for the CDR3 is TGTGCTCTTGGGAACCCCCTTCCTACAGTCCTCTACTTACTGGGTTCGGTAGGAGCATCCGATAAACTCATCTTT. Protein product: CALGNPLPTVLYLLGSVGASDKLIF.

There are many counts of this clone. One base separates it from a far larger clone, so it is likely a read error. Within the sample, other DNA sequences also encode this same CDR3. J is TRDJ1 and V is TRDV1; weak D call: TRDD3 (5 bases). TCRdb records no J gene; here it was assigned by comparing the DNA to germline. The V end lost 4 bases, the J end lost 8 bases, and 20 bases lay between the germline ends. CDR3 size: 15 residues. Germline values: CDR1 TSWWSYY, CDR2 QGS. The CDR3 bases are TGTGCTCTTGGGGTCCTCCGGATATCCTCCCCCAAACTCATCTTT. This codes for CALGVLRISSPKLIF.

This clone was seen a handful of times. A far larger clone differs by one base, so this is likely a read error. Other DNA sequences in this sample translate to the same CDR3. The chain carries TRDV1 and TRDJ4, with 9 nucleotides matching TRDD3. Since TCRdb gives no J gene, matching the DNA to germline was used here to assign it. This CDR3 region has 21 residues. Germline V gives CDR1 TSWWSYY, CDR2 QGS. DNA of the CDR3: TGTGCTCTTGGGGAACTAGTGTCCTATCAGTGGGGGATAAACCCTTCCAGGCCCCTGATCTTT. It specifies CALGELVSYQWGINPSRPLIF.

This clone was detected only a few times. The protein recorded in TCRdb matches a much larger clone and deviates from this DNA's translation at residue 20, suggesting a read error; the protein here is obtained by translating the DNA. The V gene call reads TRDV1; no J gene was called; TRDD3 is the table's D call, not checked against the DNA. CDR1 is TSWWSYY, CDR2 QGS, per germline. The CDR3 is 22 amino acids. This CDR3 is CALGPALFLGLLGTPGGDKRIF. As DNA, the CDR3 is TGTGCTCTTGGGCCCGCCCTCTTCCTCGGACTACTGGGGACGCCGGGGGGCGATAAACGCATCTTT.

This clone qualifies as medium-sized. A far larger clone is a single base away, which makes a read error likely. Written as DNA, the CDR3 is TGTGCTTATAGGAGCACGAGCCTACTGGGGGATCTCTACACCGATAAACTCATCTTT. Protein sequence: CAYRSTSLLGDLYTDKLIF. The chain combines TRAV38-2/DV8 with TRDJ1, with TRDD3 matching over 10 bases. V lost 1 base to trimming and J lost 0 bases; unmatched junction nucleotides: 12. The CDR3 runs to 19 residues. Germline V lookup: CDR1 TSESDYY, CDR2 QEAYKQQN.